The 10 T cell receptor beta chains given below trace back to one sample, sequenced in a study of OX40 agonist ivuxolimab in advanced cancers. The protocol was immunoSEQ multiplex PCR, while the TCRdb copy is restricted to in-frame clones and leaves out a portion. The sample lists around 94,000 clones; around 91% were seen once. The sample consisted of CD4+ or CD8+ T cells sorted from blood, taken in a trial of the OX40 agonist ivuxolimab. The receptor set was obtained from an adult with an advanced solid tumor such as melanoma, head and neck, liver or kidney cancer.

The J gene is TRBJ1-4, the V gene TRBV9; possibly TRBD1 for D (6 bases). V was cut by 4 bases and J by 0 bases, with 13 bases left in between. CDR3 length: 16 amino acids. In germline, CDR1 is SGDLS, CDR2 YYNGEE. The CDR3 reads CASSPPGTPTNEKLFF. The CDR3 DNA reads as TGTGCCAGCAGCCCACCTGGGACACCAACTAATGAAAAACTGTTTTTT.

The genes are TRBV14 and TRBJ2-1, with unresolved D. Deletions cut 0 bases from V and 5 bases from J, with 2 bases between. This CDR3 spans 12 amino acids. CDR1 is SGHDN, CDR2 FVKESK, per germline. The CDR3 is CASSQEDNEQFF. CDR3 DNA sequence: TGTGCCAGCAGCCAAGAAGACAATGAGCAGTTCTTC.

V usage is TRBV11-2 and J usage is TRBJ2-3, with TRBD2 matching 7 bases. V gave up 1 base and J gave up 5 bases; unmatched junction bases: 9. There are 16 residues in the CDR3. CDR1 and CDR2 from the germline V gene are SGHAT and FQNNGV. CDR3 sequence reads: CASSLGQPGGQDTQYF. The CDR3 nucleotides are TGTGCCAGCAGCTTAGGACAACCGGGAGGACAAGATACGCAGTATTTT.

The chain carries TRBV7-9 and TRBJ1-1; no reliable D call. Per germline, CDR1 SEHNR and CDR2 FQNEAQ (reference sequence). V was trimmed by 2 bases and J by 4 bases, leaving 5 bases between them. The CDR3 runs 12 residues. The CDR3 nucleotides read TGTGCCAGCAGCTTACAGACCACTGAAGCTTTCTTT. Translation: CASSLQTTEAFF.

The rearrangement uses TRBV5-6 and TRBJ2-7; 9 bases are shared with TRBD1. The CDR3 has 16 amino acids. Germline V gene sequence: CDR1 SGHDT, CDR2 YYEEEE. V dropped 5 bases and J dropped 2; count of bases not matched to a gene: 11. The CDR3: CASSSGTGSVAYEQYF. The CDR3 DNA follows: TGTGCCAGCAGTTCCGGGACAGGGTCGGTGGCCTACGAGCAGTACTTC.

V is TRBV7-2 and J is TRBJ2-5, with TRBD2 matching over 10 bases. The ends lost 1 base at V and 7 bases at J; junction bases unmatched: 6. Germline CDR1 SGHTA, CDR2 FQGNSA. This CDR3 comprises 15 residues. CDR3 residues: CASSLGPASGRTQYF. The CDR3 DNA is TGTGCCAGCAGCTTAGGTCCGGCTAGCGGGAGGACCCAGTACTTC.

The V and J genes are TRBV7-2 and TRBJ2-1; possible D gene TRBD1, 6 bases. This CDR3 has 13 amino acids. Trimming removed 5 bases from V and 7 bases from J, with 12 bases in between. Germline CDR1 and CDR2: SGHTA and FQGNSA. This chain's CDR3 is CASSLNRENEQFF. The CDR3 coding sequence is TGTGCCAGCAGCCTAAACAGGGAGAATGAGCAGTTCTTC. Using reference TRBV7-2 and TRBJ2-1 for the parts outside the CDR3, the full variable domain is GAGVSQSPSNKVTEKGKDVELRCDPISGHTALYWYRQSLGQGLEFLIYFQGNSAPDKSGLPSDRFSAERTGGSVSTLTIQRTQQEDSAVYLCASSLNRENEQFFGPGTRLTVL.

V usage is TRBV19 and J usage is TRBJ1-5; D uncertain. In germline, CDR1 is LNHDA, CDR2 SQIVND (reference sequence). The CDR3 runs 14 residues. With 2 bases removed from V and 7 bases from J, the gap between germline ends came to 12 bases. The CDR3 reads CASSILGLGQPQHF. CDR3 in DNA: TGTGCCAGTAGTATACTTGGTTTAGGGCAGCCCCAGCATTTT.

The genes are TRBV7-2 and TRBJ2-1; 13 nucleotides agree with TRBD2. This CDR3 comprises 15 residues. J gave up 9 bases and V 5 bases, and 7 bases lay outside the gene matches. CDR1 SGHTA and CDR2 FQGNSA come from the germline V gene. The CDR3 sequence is CASSAAGTSGVEQFF. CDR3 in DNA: TGTGCCAGCAGCGCCGCCGGGACTAGCGGGGTTGAGCAGTTCTTC.

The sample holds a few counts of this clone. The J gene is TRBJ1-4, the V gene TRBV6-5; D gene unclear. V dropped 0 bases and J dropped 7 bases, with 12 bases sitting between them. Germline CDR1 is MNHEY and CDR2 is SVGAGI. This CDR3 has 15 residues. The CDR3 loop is CASSYSWPSGEKLFF. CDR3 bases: TGTGCCAGCAGTTACTCATGGCCTAGCGGTGAAAAACTGTTTTTT.